This T cell receptor beta chain was observed in a study of CD8+ T cells in alopecia areata. Peripheral blood, together with lesional scalp punch biopsies, was collected from alopecia areata patients. RNA was isolated and reverse transcribed to cDNA, the sequencing template. TCRdb's copy holds only in-frame clones and misses some; the assay was immunoSEQ multiplex PCR. Here the sample spans some 210,000 clones, approximately 52% being singletons. The clonotype comes from a human donor with alopecia areata. The sequencing here drew on CD4+ T cells sorted from blood, taken at week 0.

CDR3 region: CASSQDGGDTQYF. The CDR3 DNA reads TGCGCCAGCAGCCAAGATGGGGGAGATACGCAGTATTTT. This chain joins TRBV4-1 and TRBJ2-3; D tentatively reads TRBD1 or TRBD2 (5 bases each). Per the germline V gene, CDR1 is MGHRA and CDR2 is YSYEKL. The CDR3 extends over 13 amino acids. The V and J ends lost 0 bases and 5 bases respectively, with 6 bases between them.